This T cell receptor beta chain came from a study of beta chain features in type 1 diabetes. Study-wide context: Age, gender and cell yields were alike across patients and healthy donors. Points from the study as a whole: In the patient group, naive, central memory and Treg TCRB repertoires seemed more alike than in the healthy donor group. Lower insertion and higher deletion counts appeared at VDJ junctions in type 1 diabetes patients.

To note about this clone: What it binds is not known.

CDR3 size: 16 residues. With 5 bases removed from V and 2 bases from J, the gap between germline ends came to 18 bases. Germline values: CDR1 SEHNR, CDR2 FQNEAQ (reference sequence). It was via CD45RO/CCR7/CD25/CD127/CD95/CD27 that CD4+ naive, central memory, regulatory and stem cell-like memory cells were sorted. As every portion of the isolated RNA was reverse transcribed, the sequencing read expressed TCRB transcripts. Only in-frame clones appear in the TCRdb table, and some are missing; sequencing was by immunoSEQ multiplex PCR. The sample yields more than 300,000 clones, about 14% seen once. The TCR sequence derives from a woman under 30 in good health. The V gene is TRBV7-9, the J gene TRBJ1-1; D is possibly TRBD1 (5 bases). The material sequenced was naive CD4+ T cells from blood. This CDR3 reads CASSPYRDRINTEAFF. In DNA, the CDR3 is TGTGCCAGCAGCCCATACCGCGACAGAATCAACACTGAAGCTTTCTTT.